The next 19 T cell receptor beta chains were all read from a single sample in a study of blood T cells in healthy people across ages. With a J-beta primer mix and a sample-barcoded 5' primer, a second PCR ran 7 to 11 cycles. MiXCR, applied by TCRdb to the 5' RACE reads, yields one record per CDR3 protein. The sample includes 1.5 million to 2 million distinct CDR3 sequences, almost 35% seen only once; the top ten take about 11%. Input material: blood. The source is a woman younger than 45 in good health.

The rearrangement uses TRBV5-1 and TRBJ2-5; the D gene is possibly TRBD1 (6 bases). CDR1 is SGHRS, CDR2 YFSETQ, per germline. CDR3 length: 15 amino acids. Trimming pared 1 base from V and 3 bases from J, leaving 13 bases between. The CDR3 protein is CASSLSWTVEETQYF. In nucleotides, the CDR3 is TGCGCCAGCAGCTTGTCTTGGACAGTTGAAGAGACCCAGTACTTC.

This clonotype was found many times. The chain links TRBV12-3 or TRBV12-4 to TRBJ2-7; D call uncertain. This CDR3 has 14 residues. Trimming shortened V by 6 bases and J by 0 bases, and 12 bases separated the two germline ends. The CDR3 DNA is TGTGCCAGCAGCCCTACCTTAGGCTCCTACGAGCAGTACTTC. This translates into CASSPTLGSYEQYF.

The chain links TRBV7-3 to TRBJ2-1; TRBD1 matches 11 bases. The V gene's germline CDR1 is SGHTA and CDR2 FQGTGA. This CDR3 comprises 15 residues. J was trimmed by 9 bases and V by 0 bases; bases with no gene match: 4. For the CDR3, the DNA is TGTGCCAGCAGCTTAACGGGACAGGGGGGTGGTGAGCAGTTCTTC. Protein: CASSLTGQGGGEQFF.

V usage is TRBV24-1 and J usage is TRBJ2-7, with D unresolved. The germline CDR1 and CDR2 sequences are KGHDR and SFDVKD. V was cut by 4 bases and J by 3 bases, with 9 bases left in between. This CDR3 spans 13 amino acids. The CDR3 DNA reads TGTGCCACCAGTGACCCACAAGACTACGAGCAGTACTTC. Its translation is CATSDPQDYEQYF.

Points on this clonotype: A much larger clone is a single base away; this may be a read error. The chain employs TRBV4-1 and TRBJ2-3, with D unresolved. The germline CDR1 and CDR2 sequences are MGHRA and YSYEKL. The length of the CDR3 is 14 residues. DNA of the CDR3: TGCGCCGGCAGCCAAGAACAGCGCACAGATACGCAGTATTTT. Translated: CAGSQEQRTDTQYF.

This clonotype appeared once. This rearrangement joins TRBV3-1 to TRBJ2-4, with D possibly being TRBD2 (5 bases). The J call may be wrong; the DNA end is better matched by TRBJ2-7. Germline CDR1 and CDR2: LGHDT and YNNKEL (reference sequence). This CDR3 region has 12 residues. CDR3: CASSHGMAEQYF. DNA for the CDR3: TGTGCCAGCAGCCACGGGATGGCCGAGCAGTACTTC.

A remark on this clonotype: The junction departs from germline at one end; a sequencing error may be responsible. The CDR3 coding sequence is TGTGCCTGCAGGAGGGGACAGCCCTTCTACGAGCAGTACTTC. Translated, it gives CACRRGQPFYEQYF. The rearrangement uses TRBV28 and TRBJ2-7; weak D call: TRBD1 (7 bases). Per germline, CDR1 MDHEN and CDR2 SYDVKM. CDR3 length equals 14 residues.

CDR3 amino acids: CASSRDFQEQFF. The CDR3 bases are TGCGCCAGCAGCAGGGACTTCCAAGAGCAGTTCTTC. The chain carries TRBV5-1 and TRBJ2-1, with D tentatively TRBD2 (6 bases). The germline CDR1 and CDR2 sequences are SGHRS and YFSETQ. This CDR3 region has 12 residues. Trimming took off 4 bases at V and 10 bases at J, with 12 bases between the two ends.

This clonotype came up a few times. The chain couples TRBV7-9 to TRBJ2-3; TRBD2 aligns across 10 bases. V was pared by 2 bases and J by 5 bases, with 4 bases of the junction left unmatched. Looked up from germline, CDR1 is SEHNR and CDR2 is FQNEAQ (reference sequence). The CDR3 length is 15 residues. Here the CDR3 reads CASSLILAGEDTQYF. The CDR3 DNA sequence: TGTGCCAGCAGCTTAATCCTAGCGGGGGAAGATACGCAGTATTTT.

The chain links TRBV5-1 to TRBJ2-1, with unresolved D. The V gene lost 4 bases and the J gene lost 6 bases, with 11 bases spanning the gap. CDR1 and CDR2 (germline): SGHRS, YFSETQ. This CDR3 spans 13 amino acids. CDR3 region: CASSPSPRNEQFF. CDR3 in DNA: TGCGCCAGCAGCCCTTCCCCCCGCAATGAGCAGTTCTTC.

CDR3 residues: CASSVSSGTGGSGEQYF. DNA for the CDR3: TGTGCCAGCAGTGTCTCATCCGGGACAGGGGGTTCGGGCGAGCAGTACTTC. This chain joins TRBV6-1 and TRBJ2-7; 11 nucleotides agree with TRBD1. Germline lookup yields CDR1 MNHNS and CDR2 SASEGT. With 4 bases clipped from V and 6 bases from J, the junction kept 14 bases outside the gene matches. This CDR3 is 17 amino acids long.

This chain connects TRBV20-1 to TRBJ2-2, with D uncertain. The CDR3 covers 13 residues. V lost 0 bases and J 6 bases, leaving 8 bases between the germline ends. Looked up from germline, CDR1 is DFQATT and CDR2 is SNEGSKA (reference sequence). The CDR3 loop is CSARDRKSGELFF. The CDR3 DNA sequence: TGCAGTGCTAGAGATAGAAAATCCGGGGAGCTGTTTTTT.

The chain uses TRBV7-2 and TRBJ1-1; 7 bases map to TRBD1. Trimming removed 2 bases from V and 1 base from J; junction bases left unmatched: 4. Germline CDR1 and CDR2: SGHTA and FQGNSA. The CDR3 is 15 amino acids. The CDR3 loop reads CASSLNRQGNTEAFF. The CDR3, as DNA: TGTGCCAGCAGCTTAAACCGACAGGGGAACACTGAAGCTTTCTTT.

This clonotype was observed a few times. V and J are TRBV27 and TRBJ2-7, with a possible D match to TRBD1 (5 bases). Germline lookup yields CDR1 MNHEY and CDR2 SMNVEV (reference sequence). CDR3 size: 14 residues. Deletions cut 3 bases from V and 3 bases from J, with 12 bases between. CDR3 in DNA: TGTGCCAGCAGTTTCAAGACAGTGGGCTACGAGCAGTACTTC. Encoded protein: CASSFKTVGYEQYF.

The V call is TRBV2, the J call TRBJ2-7; D gene uncertain. Germline assignment: CDR1 SNHLY and CDR2 FYNNEI. V was trimmed by 3 bases and J by 2 bases, leaving 11 bases between them. This CDR3 spans 14 amino acids. CDR3 coding DNA: TGTGCCAGCAGTGATAGGCAGCGAGCCTACGAGCAGTACTTC. Encoded protein: CASSDRQRAYEQYF.

Only a few counts were recorded for this clonotype. The chain employs TRBV20-1 and TRBJ1-5; 7 bases are a match to TRBD1. V dropped 2 bases and J dropped 4; count of bases not matched to a gene: 11. The germline CDR1 and CDR2 sequences are DFQATT and SNEGSKA (reference sequence). The CDR3 loop spans 16 amino acids. This CDR3 reads CSARRRRGTANQPQHF. In DNA, the CDR3 is TGCAGTGCTAGACGTCGGAGGGGGACAGCTAATCAGCCCCAGCATTTT.

This clonotype was seen a handful of times. The chain recombines TRBV3-1 with TRBJ2-7; D unclear. V was shortened by 4 bases and J by 5 bases, with 12 bases between the two germline ends. Germline assignment: CDR1 LGHDT and CDR2 YNNKEL (reference sequence). The CDR3 spans 13 residues. DNA for the CDR3: TGTGCCAGCAGCCGATCGGGCCTGGACGAGCAGTACTTC. This sequence encodes CASSRSGLDEQYF.

This clonotype has just one count. Possible read error: a much larger clone is one base away. The J gene is TRBJ1-1, the V gene TRBV7-9; D call uncertain. Germline V gene sequence: CDR1 SEHNR, CDR2 FQNEAQ (reference sequence). CDR3 length: 11 residues. CDR3 nucleotides: TGTGCCAGCTTGGAGGGCACTAAAGCTTTCTTT. Its translation is CASLEGTKAFF.

The V gene is TRBV20-1, the J gene TRBJ1-2, with D tentatively TRBD1 (6 bases). The V end was cut by 2 bases, the J end by 4 bases, with 23 bases between. The CDR3 runs to 17 residues. Looked up from germline, CDR1 is DFQATT and CDR2 is SNEGSKA (reference sequence). CDR3 nucleotides: TGCAGTGCTAGACCCCCGACAGGTTTAGATAGGGCCTATGGCTACACCTTC. Residues: CSARPPTGLDRAYGYTF.